This T cell receptor beta chain was recorded in a study of cytomegalovirus exposure and HLA in healthy donors. The repertoire was sequenced with immunoSEQ multiplex PCR; TCRdb's copy has only in-frame clones and lacks some. The sample includes roughly 47,000 clones, 90% to 95% of them seen just once. Points from the study as a whole: The finding came from a later analysis; first-cohort TCR clusters tended to co-occur in the roughly 110 validation repertoires. The authors enumerated 164 TCR beta chains as linked to cytomegalovirus. Most TCR sequences showed up rarely, but some public TCRs showed up in many donors. The classifier was said to identify cytomegalovirus status with high specificity and sensitivity.

V lost 7 bases and J 5 bases, leaving 18 bases between the germline ends. Germline-derived CDR1 and CDR2 are SGHRS and YFSETQ. CDR3 size: 14 residues. As for this clone: As yet, its antigen is unknown.

The source material was PBMCs. This sequence originates from a woman under 30 in good health and CMV-seronegative. This chain links TRBV5-1 with TRBJ1-2; D possibly corresponds to TRBD1 (5 bases). The CDR3 DNA reads as TGCGCCAGCCATACCGAAGGGTCAGGGTATGGCTACACCTTC. This encodes CASHTEGSGYGYTF.